This T cell receptor beta chain was captured in a study of blood T cell repertoires in COVID-19. The overall study: PBMCs, B-cell-depleted T cells, or T cells provided the cDNA or gDNA that made up the material.

CDR1 is SGHDT and CDR2 is YYEEEE in the germline V gene. V gave up 3 bases and J gave up 7 bases, with 8 bases separating them. CDR3 length equals 12 residues. The method was immunoSEQ multiplex PCR; TCRdb's version includes in-frame clones alone and lacks a portion of them. Among 250,000 or so clones, 88% were seen once, and the ten largest hold more than 0.95%. The clonotype comes from a woman aged 40 to 50 who had recovered from COVID-19. This chain joins TRBV5-6 and TRBJ1-5, with D possibly matching TRBD1 (6 bases). Specimen: peripheral blood. The CDR3 DNA reads as TGTGCCAGCAGCTGGGGACAACAGCCCCAGCATTTT. Its protein product is CASSWGQQPQHF.